This T cell receptor (beta chain) was retrieved from a study of cytomegalovirus exposure and HLA in healthy donors. Findings and caveats of the study: Per published reports, the classifier diagnosed cytomegalovirus status with high specificity and sensitivity.

The method was immunoSEQ multiplex PCR; TCRdb's version includes in-frame clones alone and lacks a portion of them. The sample shows about 400,000 clones, 86% of them seen only once. Germline values: CDR1 SNHLY, CDR2 FYNNEI. The CDR3 spans 15 residues. Trimming took 2 bases from V and 4 from J, leaving 9 bases between them. With respect to this clone: Antigen: not known.

This sequence originates from a woman younger than 35 in good health and CMV-seronegative. The chain employs TRBV2 and TRBJ1-6; D is unresolved. The sample taken for sequencing was PBMCs. CDR3 loop: CASSESVVYNSPLHF. The CDR3 DNA reads TGTGCCAGCAGTGAAAGTGTAGTGTATAATTCACCCCTCCACTTT.